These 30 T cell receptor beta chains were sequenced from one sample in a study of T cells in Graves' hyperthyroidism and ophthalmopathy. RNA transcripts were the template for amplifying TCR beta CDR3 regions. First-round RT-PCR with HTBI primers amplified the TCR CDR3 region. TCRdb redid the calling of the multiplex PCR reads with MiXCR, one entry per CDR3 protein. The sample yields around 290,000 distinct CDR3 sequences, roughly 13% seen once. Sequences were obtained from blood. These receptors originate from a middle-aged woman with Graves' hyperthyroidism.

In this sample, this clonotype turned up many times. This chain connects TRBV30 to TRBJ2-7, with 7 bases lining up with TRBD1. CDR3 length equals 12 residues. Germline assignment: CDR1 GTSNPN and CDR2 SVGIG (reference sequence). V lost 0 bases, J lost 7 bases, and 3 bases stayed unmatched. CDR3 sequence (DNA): TGTGCCTGGAGTGTAACCAGGGGGGAGCAGTACTTC. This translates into CAWSVTRGEQYF. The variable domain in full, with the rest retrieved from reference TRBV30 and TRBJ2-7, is SQTIHQWPATLVQPVGSPLSLECTVEGTSNPNLYWYRQAAGRGLQLLFYSVGIGQISSEVPQNLSASRPQDRQFILSSKKLLLSDSGFYLCAWSVTRGEQYFGPGTRLTVT.

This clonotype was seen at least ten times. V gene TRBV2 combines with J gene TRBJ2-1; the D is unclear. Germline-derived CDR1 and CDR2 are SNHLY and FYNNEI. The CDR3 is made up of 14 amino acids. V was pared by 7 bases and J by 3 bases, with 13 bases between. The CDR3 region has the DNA TGTGCCAGCAACGTAGAACCCATCTACAATGAGCAGTTCTTC. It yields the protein CASNVEPIYNEQFF.

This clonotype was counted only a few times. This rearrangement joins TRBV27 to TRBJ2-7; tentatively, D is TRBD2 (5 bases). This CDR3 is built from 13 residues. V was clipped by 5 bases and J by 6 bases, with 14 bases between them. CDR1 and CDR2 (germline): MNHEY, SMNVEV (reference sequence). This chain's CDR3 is CASSLRGLREQYF. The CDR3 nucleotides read TGTGCCAGCAGTCTCCGGGGTCTCCGCGAGCAGTACTTC.

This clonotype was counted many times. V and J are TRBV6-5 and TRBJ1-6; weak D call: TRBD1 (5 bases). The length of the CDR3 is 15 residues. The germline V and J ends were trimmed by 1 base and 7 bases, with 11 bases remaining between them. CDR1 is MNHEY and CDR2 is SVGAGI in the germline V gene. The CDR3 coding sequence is TGTGCCAGCAGTTACTATGGACAATCCAATTCACCCCTCCACTTT. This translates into CASSYYGQSNSPLHF.

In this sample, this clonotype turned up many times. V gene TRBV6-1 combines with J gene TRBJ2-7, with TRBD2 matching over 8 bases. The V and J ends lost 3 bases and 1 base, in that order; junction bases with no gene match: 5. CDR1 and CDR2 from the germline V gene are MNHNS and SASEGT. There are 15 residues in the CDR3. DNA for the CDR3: TGTGCCAGCAGTGATAGCGGGACCACTTCCTACGAGCAGTACTTC. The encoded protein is CASSDSGTTSYEQYF.

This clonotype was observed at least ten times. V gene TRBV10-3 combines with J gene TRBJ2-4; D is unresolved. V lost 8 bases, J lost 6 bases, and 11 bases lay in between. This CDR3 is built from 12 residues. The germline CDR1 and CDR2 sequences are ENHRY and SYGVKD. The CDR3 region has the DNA TGTGCCATCTCGTCCGGACGAAACATTCAGTACTTC. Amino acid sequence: CAISSGRNIQYF.

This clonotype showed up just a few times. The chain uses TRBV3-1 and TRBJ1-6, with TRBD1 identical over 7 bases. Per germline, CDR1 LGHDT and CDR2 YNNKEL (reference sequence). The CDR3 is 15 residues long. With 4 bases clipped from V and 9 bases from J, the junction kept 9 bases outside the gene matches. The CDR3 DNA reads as TGTGCCAGCAGCCCCTACAGGGGTGATACTTCACCCCTCCACTTT. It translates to CASSPYRGDTSPLHF.

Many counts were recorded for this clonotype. The CDR3 DNA reads as TGTGCCAGCAGGGGGGGACAGGACTATGGCTACACCTTC. Its protein is CASRGGQDYGYTF. This chain links TRBV6-1 with TRBJ1-2; 8 nucleotides line up with TRBD1. The trim removed 6 bases at V and 3 bases at J, leaving 3 bases unmatched. The CDR3 extends over 13 amino acids. Germline CDR1 MNHNS, CDR2 SASEGT.

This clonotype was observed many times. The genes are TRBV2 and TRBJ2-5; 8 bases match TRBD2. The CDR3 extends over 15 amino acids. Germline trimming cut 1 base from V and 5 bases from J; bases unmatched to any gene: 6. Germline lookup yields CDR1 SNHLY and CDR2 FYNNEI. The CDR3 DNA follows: TGTGCCAGCAGTGAAGGCGGGAGGACCCCTGAGACCCAGTACTTC. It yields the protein CASSEGGRTPETQYF.

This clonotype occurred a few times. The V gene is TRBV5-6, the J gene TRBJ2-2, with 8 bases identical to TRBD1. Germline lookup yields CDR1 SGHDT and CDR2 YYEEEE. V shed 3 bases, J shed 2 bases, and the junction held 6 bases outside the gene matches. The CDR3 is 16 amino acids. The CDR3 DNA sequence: TGTGCCAGCAGCTACCGGGACAGGATTAACACCGGGGAGCTGTTTTTT. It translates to CASSYRDRINTGELFF. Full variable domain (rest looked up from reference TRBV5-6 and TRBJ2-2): DAGVTQSPTHLIKTRGQQVTLRCSPKSGHDTVSWYQQALGQGPQFIFQYYEEEERQRGNFPDRFSGHQFPNYSSELNVNALLLGDSALYLCASSYRDRINTGELFFGEGSRLTVL.

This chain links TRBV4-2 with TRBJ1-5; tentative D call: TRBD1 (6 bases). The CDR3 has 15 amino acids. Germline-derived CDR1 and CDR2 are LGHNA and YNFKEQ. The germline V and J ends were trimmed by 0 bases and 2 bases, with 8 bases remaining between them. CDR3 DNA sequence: TGTGCCAGCAGCCAAGAGTACAGGGGCAATCAGCCCCAGCATTTT. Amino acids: CASSQEYRGNQPQHF.

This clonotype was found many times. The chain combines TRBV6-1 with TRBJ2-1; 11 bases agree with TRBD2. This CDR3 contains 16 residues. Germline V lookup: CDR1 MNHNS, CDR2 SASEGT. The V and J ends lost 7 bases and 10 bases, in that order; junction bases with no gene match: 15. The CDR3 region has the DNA TGTGCCAGCACCGAGGGTCTGACTAGCGGGGTAAGCGAGCAGTTCTTC. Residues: CASTEGLTSGVSEQFF.

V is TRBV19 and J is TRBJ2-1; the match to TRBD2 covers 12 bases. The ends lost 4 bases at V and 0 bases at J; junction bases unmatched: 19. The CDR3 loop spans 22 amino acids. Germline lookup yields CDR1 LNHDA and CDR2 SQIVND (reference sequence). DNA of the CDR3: TGTGCCAGTAGTAGCCTTGGTTGGGATACTAGCGGGAGGCAGAGCTCCTACAATGAGCAGTTCTTC. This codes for CASSSLGWDTSGRQSSYNEQFF.

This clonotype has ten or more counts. The CDR3 bases are TGTGCCAGCAGCTTAGTAGGTGGCAGAGTTAACTATGGCTACACCTTC. Translating it yields CASSLVGGRVNYGYTF. The chain recombines TRBV11-2 with TRBJ1-2; D unresolved. The germline V and J ends were trimmed by 1 base and 1 base, with 13 bases remaining between them. CDR1 and CDR2 from the germline V gene are SGHAT and FQNNGV. The CDR3 covers 16 residues.

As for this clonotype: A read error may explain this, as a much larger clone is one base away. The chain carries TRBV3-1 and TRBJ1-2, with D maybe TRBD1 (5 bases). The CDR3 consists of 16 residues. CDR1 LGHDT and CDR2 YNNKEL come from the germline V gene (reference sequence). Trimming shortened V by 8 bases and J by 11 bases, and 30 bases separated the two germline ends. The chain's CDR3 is CASRPGTARYIRRYTF. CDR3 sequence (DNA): TGTGCCAGCCGCCCTGGGACTGCCCGCTACATCCGGCGGTACACCTTC.

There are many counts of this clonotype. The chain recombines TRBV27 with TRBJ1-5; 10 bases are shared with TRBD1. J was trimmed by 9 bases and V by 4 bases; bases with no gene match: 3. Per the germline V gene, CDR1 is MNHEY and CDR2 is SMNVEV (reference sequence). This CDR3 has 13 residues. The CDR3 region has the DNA TGTGCCAGCAGTTCGGACAGGGGGGGGCCCCAGCATTTT. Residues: CASSSDRGGPQHF.

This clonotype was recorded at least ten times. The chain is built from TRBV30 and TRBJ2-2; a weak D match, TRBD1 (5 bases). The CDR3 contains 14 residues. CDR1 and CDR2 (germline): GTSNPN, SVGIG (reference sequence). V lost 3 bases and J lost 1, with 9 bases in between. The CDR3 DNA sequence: TGTGCCTGGAGCTTTACAGGGAACACCGGGGAGCTGTTTTTT. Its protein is CAWSFTGNTGELFF.

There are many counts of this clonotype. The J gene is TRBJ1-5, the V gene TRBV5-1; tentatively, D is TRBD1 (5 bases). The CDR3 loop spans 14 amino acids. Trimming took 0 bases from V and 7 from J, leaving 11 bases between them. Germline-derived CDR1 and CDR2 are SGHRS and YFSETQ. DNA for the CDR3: TGCGCCAGCAGCTTGGTGGGGGTAAGGCAGCCCCAGCATTTT. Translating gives CASSLVGVRQPQHF.

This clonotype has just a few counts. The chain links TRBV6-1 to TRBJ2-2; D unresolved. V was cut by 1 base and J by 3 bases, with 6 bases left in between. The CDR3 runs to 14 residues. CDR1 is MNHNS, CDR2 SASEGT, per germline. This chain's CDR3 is CASSEERYTGELFF. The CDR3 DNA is TGTGCCAGCAGTGAAGAACGGTACACCGGGGAGCTGTTTTTT.

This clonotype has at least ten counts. The CDR3 bases are TGCAGTGCTAATACTAGGAAGCTCTCCGAGCAGTACTTC. This encodes CSANTRKLSEQYF. The rearrangement links TRBV20-1 to TRBJ2-7; possible D gene TRBD2, 5 bases. The V gene's germline CDR1 is DFQATT and CDR2 SNEGSKA (reference sequence). Trimming took 4 bases from V and 6 from J, leaving 16 bases between them. This CDR3 is 13 amino acids long.

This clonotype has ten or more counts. As DNA, the CDR3 is TGTGCCAGCAGCGTCACCGTAACTCACACTGAAGCTTTCTTT. It is translated as CASSVTVTHTEAFF. The chain joins TRBV9 to TRBJ1-1; unclear D gene. Trimming took 2 bases from V and 3 from J, leaving 11 bases between them. The CDR3 spans 14 residues. The germline V gene encodes CDR1 SGDLS and CDR2 YYNGEE.

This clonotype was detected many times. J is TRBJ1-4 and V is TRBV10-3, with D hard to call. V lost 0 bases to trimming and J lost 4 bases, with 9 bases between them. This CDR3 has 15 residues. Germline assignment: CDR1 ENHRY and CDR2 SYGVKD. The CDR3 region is CAISESKAVNEKLFF. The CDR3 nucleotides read TGTGCCATCAGTGAGTCGAAGGCAGTTAATGAAAAACTGTTTTTT.

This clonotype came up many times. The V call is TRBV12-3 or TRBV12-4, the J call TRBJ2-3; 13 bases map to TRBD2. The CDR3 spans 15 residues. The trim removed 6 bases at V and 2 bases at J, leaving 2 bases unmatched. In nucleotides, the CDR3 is TGTGCCAGCAGGGGACTAGCGGGGAACACAGATACGCAGTATTTT. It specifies CASRGLAGNTDTQYF.

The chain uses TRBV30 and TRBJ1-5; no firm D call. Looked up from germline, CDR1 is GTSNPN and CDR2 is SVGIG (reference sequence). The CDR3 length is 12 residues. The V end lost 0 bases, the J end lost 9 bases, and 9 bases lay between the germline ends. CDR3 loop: CAWSVQGGPQHF. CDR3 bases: TGTGCCTGGAGTGTTCAAGGAGGGCCCCAGCATTTT. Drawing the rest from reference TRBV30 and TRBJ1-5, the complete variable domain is SQTIHQWPATLVQPVGSPLSLECTVEGTSNPNLYWYRQAAGRGLQLLFYSVGIGQISSEVPQNLSASRPQDRQFILSSKKLLLSDSGFYLCAWSVQGGPQHFGDGTRLSIL.

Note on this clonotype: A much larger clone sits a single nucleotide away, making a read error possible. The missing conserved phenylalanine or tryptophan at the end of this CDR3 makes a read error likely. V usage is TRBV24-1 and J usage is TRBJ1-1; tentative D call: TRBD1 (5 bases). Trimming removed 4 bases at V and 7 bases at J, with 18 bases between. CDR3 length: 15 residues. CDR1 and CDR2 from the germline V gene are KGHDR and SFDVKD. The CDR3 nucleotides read TGTGCCACCAGTGACGACCGGGGCCCCGAAGGTGAAGCTTTCCTT. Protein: CATSDDRGPEGEAFL.

The DNA for the CDR3 is TGTGCCAGCAGCTCCGGGACAGGGGCTGCCGGGGAGCTGTTTTTT. Translation gives CASSSGTGAAGELFF. This chain joins TRBV11-3 and TRBJ2-2; the match to TRBD1 covers 10 bases. V was clipped by 4 bases and J by 6 bases; unmatched bases: 5. The CDR3 length is 15 residues. Germline V gene sequence: CDR1 SGHNT, CDR2 YENEEA.

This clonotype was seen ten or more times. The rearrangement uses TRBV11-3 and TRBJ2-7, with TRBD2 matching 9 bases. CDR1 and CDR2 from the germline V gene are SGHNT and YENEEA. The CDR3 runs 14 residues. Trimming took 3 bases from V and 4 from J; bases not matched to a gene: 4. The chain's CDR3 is CASSFSSGVYEQYF. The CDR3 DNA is TGTGCCAGCAGCTTCTCTAGCGGGGTTTACGAGCAGTACTTC.

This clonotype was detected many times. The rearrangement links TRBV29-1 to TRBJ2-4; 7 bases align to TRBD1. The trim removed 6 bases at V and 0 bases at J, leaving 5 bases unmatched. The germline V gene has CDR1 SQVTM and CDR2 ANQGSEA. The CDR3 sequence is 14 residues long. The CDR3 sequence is CSVTGQLAKNIQYF. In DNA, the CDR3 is TGCAGCGTGACGGGACAGCTAGCCAAAAACATTCAGTACTTC.

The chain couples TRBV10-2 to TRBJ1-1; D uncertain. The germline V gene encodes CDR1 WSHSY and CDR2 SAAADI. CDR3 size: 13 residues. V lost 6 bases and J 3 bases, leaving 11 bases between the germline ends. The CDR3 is CASRSPLDTEAFF. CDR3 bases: TGCGCCAGCAGGTCGCCCCTGGACACTGAAGCTTTCTTT.

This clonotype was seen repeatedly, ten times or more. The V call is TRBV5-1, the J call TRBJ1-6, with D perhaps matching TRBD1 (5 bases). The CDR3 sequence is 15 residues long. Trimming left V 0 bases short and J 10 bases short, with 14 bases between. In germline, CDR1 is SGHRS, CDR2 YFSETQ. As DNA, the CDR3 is TGCGCCAGCAGCTTGGCCCAGGTGGCAGGGTCACCCCTCCACTTT. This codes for CASSLAQVAGSPLHF. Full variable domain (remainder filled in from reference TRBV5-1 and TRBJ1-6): KAGVTQTPRYLIKTRGQQVTLSCSPISGHRSVSWYQQTPGQGLQFLFEYFSETQRNKGNFPGRFSGRQFSNSRSEMNVSTLELGDSALYLCASSLAQVAGSPLHFGNGTRLTVT.